This is a list of T cell receptor beta chains from one sample in a study of early T cells in non-severe SARS-CoV-2 infection. TCRdb redid the calling of the 5' RACE reads with MiXCR, one entry per CDR3 protein. The sample has 55,000 to 65,000 distinct CDR3 sequences, roughly 12% seen once. The material sequenced was whole blood, taken at baseline. All receptors derive from an adult who was a healthcare worker with PCR-confirmed SARS-CoV-2 infection or an uninfected control (not recorded which). The CDR3 runs from the conserved cysteine through the conserved F or W. Fields, in order: J gene, V gene, D gene, clone size, CDR3 protein, CDR3 DNA. D genes are given only for firm matches. Only some rows state a clone size, as once, few, many or a class for expanded clones.

J: TRBJ2-1
V: TRBV18
D: -
size: -
CDR3: CASSPGGGAWEQFF
DNA: TGTGCCAGCTCACCAGGCGGTGGGGCTTGGGAGCAGTTCTTC

J: TRBJ2-1
V: TRBV12-3/TRBV12-4
D: -
size: few
CDR3: CASSSPSGGNNEQFF
DNA: TGTGCCAGCAGCTCACCCTCTGGCGGAAACAATGAGCAGTTCTTC

J: TRBJ2-1
V: TRBV20-1
D: -
size: -
CDR3: CSARARRTYNEQFF
DNA: TGCAGTGCTAGAGCCCGCAGAACCTACAATGAGCAGTTCTTC

J: TRBJ1-4
V: TRBV5-1
D: -
size: few
CDR3: CASSVSQGNVIEKLFF
DNA: TGCGCCAGCAGCGTATCCCAGGGGAACGTCATCGAAAAACTGTTTTTT

J: TRBJ1-1
V: TRBV18
D: TRBD1
size: few
CDR3: CASSPGGTGGNAEAFF
DNA: TGTGCCAGCTCACCGGGCGGGACAGGGGGTAATGCTGAAGCTTTCTTT

J: TRBJ2-3
V: TRBV6-6
D: TRBD1
size: few
CDR3: CASSQQGMGTDTQYF
DNA: TGTGCCAGCAGTCAACAGGGGATGGGCACAGATACGCAGTATTTT

J: TRBJ2-5
V: TRBV20-1
D: -
size: few
CDR3: CSAGSTQETQYF
DNA: TGCAGTGCTGGTTCGACCCAAGAGACCCAGTACTTC

J: TRBJ1-5
V: TRBV20-1
D: -
size: few
CDR3: CSANSGTPYSNQPQHF
DNA: TGCAGTGCTAATTCCGGGACACCATATAGCAATCAGCCCCAGCATTTT

J: TRBJ1-5
V: TRBV7-2
D: -
size: -
CDR3: CASSAGRGLGNQPQHF
DNA: TGTGCCAGCAGCGCAGGCAGGGGTCTCGGCAATCAGCCCCAGCATTTT

J: TRBJ2-7
V: TRBV6-2/TRBV6-3
D: -
size: -
CDR3: CASSEALIAYEQYF
DNA: TGTGCCAGCAGCGAAGCTTTAATAGCCTACGAGCAGTACTTC

J: TRBJ2-5
V: TRBV7-9
D: -
size: few
CDR3: CASSPGTDETQYF
DNA: TGTGCCAGCAGCCCCGGGACGGATGAGACCCAGTACTTC

J: TRBJ2-7
V: TRBV5-1
D: -
size: -
CDR3: CASSLYQISSYEQYF
DNA: TGCGCCAGCAGCTTGTATCAGATTAGCTCCTACGAGCAGTACTTC

J: TRBJ2-2
V: TRBV12-3/TRBV12-4
D: -
size: -
CDR3: CASSLGGGRAGELFF
DNA: TGTGCCAGCAGTTTAGGCGGGGGCAGGGCCGGGGAGCTGTTTTTT

J: TRBJ2-3
V: TRBV19
D: TRBD1
size: few
CDR3: CASSVFRDSNTDTQYF
DNA: TGTGCCAGTAGTGTCTTCCGGGACAGCAACACAGATACGCAGTATTTT

J: TRBJ2-7
V: TRBV12-5
D: -
size: few
CDR3: CASGLDARDGVEYEQYF
DNA: TGTGCTAGTGGTTTGGACGCACGGGACGGGGTAGAGTACGAGCAGTACTTC

J: TRBJ2-1
V: TRBV4-2
D: TRBD2
size: few
CDR3: CASASGGSKNEQFF
DNA: TGTGCCAGCGCTAGCGGGGGTTCAAAGAATGAGCAGTTCTTC

J: TRBJ2-1
V: TRBV2
D: TRBD1
size: few
CDR3: CASSEGQANEQFF
DNA: TGTGCCAGCAGTGAGGGACAGGCCAATGAGCAGTTCTTC

J: TRBJ1-6
V: TRBV5-1
D: -
size: -
CDR3: CASSLDGGQGYNSPLHF
DNA: TGCGCCAGCAGCTTGGATGGGGGCCAGGGTTATAATTCACCCCTCCACTTT

J: TRBJ2-7
V: TRBV28
D: -
size: -
CDR3: CASSPPGQARSVFYEQYF
DNA: TGTGCCAGCAGCCCCCCCGGGCAGGCTCGATCAGTCTTCTACGAGCAGTACTTC

J: TRBJ2-7
V: TRBV6-1
D: TRBD1
size: few
CDR3: CASSQRPGQVGEQYF
DNA: TGTGCCAGCAGTCAAAGACCCGGACAGGTGGGCGAGCAGTACTTC

J: TRBJ2-1
V: TRBV20-1
D: TRBD2
size: many
CDR3: CSARDSGGVNEQFF
DNA: TGCAGTGCTAGAGATAGCGGGGGGGTTAATGAGCAGTTCTTC

J: TRBJ1-4
V: TRBV30
D: TRBD1
size: -
CDR3: CAWSGDRDLNEKLFF
DNA: TGTGCCTGGAGTGGGGACAGGGACTTAAATGAAAAACTGTTTTTT

J: TRBJ2-3
V: TRBV29-1
D: -
size: -
CDR3: CSVEGGGSTDTQYF
DNA: TGCAGCGTTGAAGGGGGTGGGAGCACAGATACGCAGTATTTT

J: TRBJ1-6
V: TRBV10-3
D: -
size: -
CDR3: CAISDGTGYSPLHF
DNA: TGTGCCATCAGTGATGGGACTGGATATTCACCCCTCCACTTT

J: TRBJ1-5
V: TRBV28
D: -
size: -
CDR3: CASSTQSWGSNQPQHF
DNA: TGTGCCAGCAGTACCCAGTCCTGGGGAAGCAATCAGCCCCAGCATTTT

J: TRBJ2-1
V: TRBV18
D: -
size: many
CDR3: CASSPGRSSYNEQFF
DNA: TGTGCCAGCTCACCCGGGCGGAGCTCCTACAATGAGCAGTTCTTC

J: TRBJ1-2
V: TRBV28
D: TRBD1
size: few
CDR3: CASRQGDRHYGYTF
DNA: TGTGCCAGCAGGCAGGGGGATAGGCACTATGGCTACACCTTC

J: TRBJ2-1
V: TRBV7-9
D: TRBD2
size: -
CDR3: CASSLPGLAHNEQFF
DNA: TGTGCCAGCAGCTTACCTGGACTAGCCCACAATGAGCAGTTCTTC

J: TRBJ2-5
V: TRBV7-9
D: -
size: -
CDR3: CASSLDAGIGETQYF
DNA: TGTGCCAGCAGCTTAGATGCAGGGATCGGGGAGACCCAGTACTTC

J: TRBJ1-5
V: TRBV20-1
D: -
size: many
CDR3: CSAREDKNQPQHF
DNA: TGCAGTGCTAGAGAGGACAAGAATCAGCCCCAGCATTTT

J: TRBJ2-5
V: TRBV6-1
D: -
size: few
CDR3: CASSPDRIWETQYF
DNA: TGTGCCAGCAGTCCCGACAGAATCTGGGAGACCCAGTACTTC

J: TRBJ2-2
V: TRBV29-1
D: TRBD2
size: -
CDR3: CSVELAGGPNTGELFF
DNA: TGCAGCGTTGAGCTAGCGGGAGGGCCAAACACCGGGGAGCTGTTTTTT

J: TRBJ1-2
V: TRBV20-1
D: TRBD1
size: -
CDR3: CSATPGQAPSGGYTF
DNA: TGCAGTGCTACTCCGGGACAGGCCCCATCGGGGGGCTACACCTTC

J: TRBJ2-7
V: TRBV7-6
D: -
size: many
CDR3: CASSLAGRGTEQYF
DNA: TGTGCCAGCAGCTTAGCGGGACGAGGGACCGAGCAGTACTTC

J: TRBJ2-6
V: TRBV20-1
D: -
size: many
CDR3: CSAGGDSLSSGANVLTF
DNA: TGCAGTGCGGGAGGGGACAGCTTAAGCTCTGGGGCCAACGTCCTGACTTTC

J: TRBJ1-1
V: TRBV11-3
D: -
size: few
CDR3: CASSFRSNTEAFF
DNA: TGTGCCAGCAGCTTTAGGTCGAACACTGAAGCTTTCTTT

J: TRBJ1-4
V: TRBV29-1
D: -
size: few
CDR3: CSVHVGQPYEEKLFF
DNA: TGCAGCGTCCATGTCGGACAGCCTTACGAGGAAAAACTGTTTTTT

J: TRBJ1-2
V: TRBV7-8
D: -
size: -
CDR3: CASSLGPRDGYTF
DNA: TGTGCCAGCAGCTTGGGACCCAGGGATGGCTACACCTTC

J: TRBJ2-1
V: TRBV18
D: TRBD2
size: many
CDR3: CASSPGLGSYNEQFF
DNA: TGTGCCAGCTCCCCGGGACTAGGGTCCTACAATGAGCAGTTCTTC

J: TRBJ1-1
V: TRBV6-4
D: -
size: many
CDR3: CASSDRDNTEAFF
DNA: TGTGCCAGCAGTGACCGGGACAACACTGAAGCTTTCTTT

J: TRBJ2-1
V: TRBV12-3/TRBV12-4
D: -
size: -
CDR3: CASSSPGDEQFF
DNA: TGTGCCAGCAGTTCCCCCGGCGATGAGCAGTTCTTC

J: TRBJ2-2
V: TRBV6-4
D: -
size: -
CDR3: CASSDSNRGELFF
DNA: TGTGCCAGCAGTGACTCGAACCGCGGGGAGCTGTTTTTT